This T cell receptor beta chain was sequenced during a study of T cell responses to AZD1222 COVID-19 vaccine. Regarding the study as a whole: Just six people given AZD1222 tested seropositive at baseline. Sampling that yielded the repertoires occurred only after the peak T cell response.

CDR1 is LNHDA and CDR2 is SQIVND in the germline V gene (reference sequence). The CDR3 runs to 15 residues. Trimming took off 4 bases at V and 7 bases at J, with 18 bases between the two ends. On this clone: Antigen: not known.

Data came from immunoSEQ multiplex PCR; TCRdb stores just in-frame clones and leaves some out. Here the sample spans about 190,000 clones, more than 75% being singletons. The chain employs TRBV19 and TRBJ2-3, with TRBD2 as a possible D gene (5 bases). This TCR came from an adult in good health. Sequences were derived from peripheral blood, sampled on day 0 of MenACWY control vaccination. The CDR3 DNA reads TGTGCCAGTAGTACCGGACTTTTAACGACCCATACGCAGTATTTT. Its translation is CASSTGLLTTHTQYF.